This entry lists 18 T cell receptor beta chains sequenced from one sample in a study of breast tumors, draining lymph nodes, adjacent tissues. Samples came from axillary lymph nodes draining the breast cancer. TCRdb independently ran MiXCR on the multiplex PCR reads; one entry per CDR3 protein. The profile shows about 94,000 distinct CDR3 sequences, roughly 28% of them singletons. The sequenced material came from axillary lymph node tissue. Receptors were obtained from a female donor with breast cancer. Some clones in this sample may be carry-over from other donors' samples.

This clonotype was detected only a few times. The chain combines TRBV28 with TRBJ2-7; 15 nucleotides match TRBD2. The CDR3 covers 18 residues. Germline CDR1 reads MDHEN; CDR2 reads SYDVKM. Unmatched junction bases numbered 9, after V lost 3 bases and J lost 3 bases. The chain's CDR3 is CASSFGTSGRIWDYEQYF. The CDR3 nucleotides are TGTGCCAGCAGTTTCGGGACTAGCGGGAGGATTTGGGACTACGAGCAGTACTTC.

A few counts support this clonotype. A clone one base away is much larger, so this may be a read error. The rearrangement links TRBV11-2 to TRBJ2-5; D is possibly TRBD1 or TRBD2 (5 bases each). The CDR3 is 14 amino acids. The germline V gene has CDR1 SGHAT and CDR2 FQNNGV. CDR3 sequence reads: CASSLAGPQETQHF. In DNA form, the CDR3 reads TGTGCCAGCAGCTTAGCGGGACCTCAAGAGACCCAGCACTTC. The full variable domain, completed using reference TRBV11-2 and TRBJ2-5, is EAGVAQSPRYKIIEKRQSVAFWCNPISGHATLYWYQQILGQGPKLLIQFQNNGVVDDSQLPKDRFSAERLKGVDSTLKIQPAKLEDSAVYLCASSLAGPQETQHFGPGTRLLVL.

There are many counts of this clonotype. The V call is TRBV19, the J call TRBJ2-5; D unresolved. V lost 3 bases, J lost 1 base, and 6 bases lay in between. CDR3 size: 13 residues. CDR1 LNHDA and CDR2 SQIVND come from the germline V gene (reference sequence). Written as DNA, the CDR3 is TGTGCCAGTAGTATCGGCAGCCAAGAGACCCAGTACTTC. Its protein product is CASSIGSQETQYF. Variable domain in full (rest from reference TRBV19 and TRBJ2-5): DGGITQSPKYLFRKEGQNVTLSCEQNLNHDAMYWYRQDPGQGLRLIYYSQIVNDFQKGDIAEGYSVSREKKESFPLTVTSAQKNPTAFYLCASSIGSQETQYFGPGTRLLVL.

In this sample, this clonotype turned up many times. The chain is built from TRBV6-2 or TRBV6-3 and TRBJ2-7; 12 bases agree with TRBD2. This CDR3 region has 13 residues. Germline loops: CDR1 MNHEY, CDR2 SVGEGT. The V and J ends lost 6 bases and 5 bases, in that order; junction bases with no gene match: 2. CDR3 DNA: TGTGCCAGCAGACTAGCGGGAGGCAACGAGCAGTACTTC. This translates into CASRLAGGNEQYF.

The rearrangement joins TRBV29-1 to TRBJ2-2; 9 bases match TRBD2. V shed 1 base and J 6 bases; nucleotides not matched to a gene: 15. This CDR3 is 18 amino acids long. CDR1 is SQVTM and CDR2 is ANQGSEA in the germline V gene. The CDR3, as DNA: TGCAGCGTTGAAGGTGGTCGCAGGCGGGAGGGCCCTCCCGGGGAGCTGTTTTTT. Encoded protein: CSVEGGRRREGPPGELFF.

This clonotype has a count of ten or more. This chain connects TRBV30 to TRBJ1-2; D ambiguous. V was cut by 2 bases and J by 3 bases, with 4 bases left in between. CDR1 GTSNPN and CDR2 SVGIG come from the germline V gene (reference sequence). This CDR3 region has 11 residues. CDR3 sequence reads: CAWSYDYGYTF. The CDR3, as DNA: TGTGCCTGGAGTTATGACTATGGCTACACCTTC.

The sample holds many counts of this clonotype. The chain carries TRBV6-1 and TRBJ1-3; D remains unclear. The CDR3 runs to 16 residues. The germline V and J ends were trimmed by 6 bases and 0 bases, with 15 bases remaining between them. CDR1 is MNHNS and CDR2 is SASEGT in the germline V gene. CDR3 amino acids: CASSEHGPNSGNTIYF. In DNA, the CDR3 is TGTGCCAGCAGCGAGCATGGACCGAACTCTGGAAACACCATATATTTT.

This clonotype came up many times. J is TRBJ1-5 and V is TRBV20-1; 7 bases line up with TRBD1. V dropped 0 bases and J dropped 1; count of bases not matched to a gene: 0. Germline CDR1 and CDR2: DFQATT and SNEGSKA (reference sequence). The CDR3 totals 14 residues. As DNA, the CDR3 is TGCAGTGCTAGAGAGGGACAGAGCAATCAGCCCCAGCATTTT. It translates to CSAREGQSNQPQHF.

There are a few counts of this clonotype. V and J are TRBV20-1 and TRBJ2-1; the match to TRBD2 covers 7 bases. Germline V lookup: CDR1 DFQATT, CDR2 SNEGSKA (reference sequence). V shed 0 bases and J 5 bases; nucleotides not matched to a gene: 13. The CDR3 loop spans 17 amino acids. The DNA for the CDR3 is TGCAGTGCTAGAGATCTCGCGGGGGAGGGGCCCCACAATGAGCAGTTCTTC. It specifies CSARDLAGEGPHNEQFF.

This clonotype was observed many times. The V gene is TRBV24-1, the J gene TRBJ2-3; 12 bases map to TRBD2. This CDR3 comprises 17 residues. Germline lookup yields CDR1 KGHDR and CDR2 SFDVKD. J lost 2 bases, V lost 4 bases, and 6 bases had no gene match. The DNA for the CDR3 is TGTGCCACCAGTGACCCAGGACTAGCGGGAACCACAGATACGCAGTATTTT. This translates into CATSDPGLAGTTDTQYF.

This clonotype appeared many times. The CDR3 region is CASTGQGYGYTF. The CDR3 DNA follows: TGTGCCAGCACCGGACAAGGCTATGGCTACACCTTC. This chain uses TRBV7-2 with TRBJ1-2, with D possibly being TRBD1 (5 bases). The V gene lost 7 bases and the J gene lost 4 bases, with 10 bases spanning the gap. CDR1 SGHTA and CDR2 FQGNSA come from the germline V gene. The CDR3 loop spans 12 amino acids.

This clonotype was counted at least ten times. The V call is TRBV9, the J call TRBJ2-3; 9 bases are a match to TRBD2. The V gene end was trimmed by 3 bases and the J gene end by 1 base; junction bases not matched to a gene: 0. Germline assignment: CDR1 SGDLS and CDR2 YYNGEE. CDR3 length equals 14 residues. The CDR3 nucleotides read TGTGCCAGCAGCGGGACTAGCGGCACAGATACGCAGTATTTT. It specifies CASSGTSGTDTQYF. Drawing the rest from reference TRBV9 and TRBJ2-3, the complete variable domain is DSGVTQTPKHLITATGQRVTLRCSPRSGDLSVYWYQQSLDQGLQFLIQYYNGEERAKGNILERFSAQQFPDLHSELNLSSLELGDSALYFCASSGTSGTDTQYFGPGTRLTVL.

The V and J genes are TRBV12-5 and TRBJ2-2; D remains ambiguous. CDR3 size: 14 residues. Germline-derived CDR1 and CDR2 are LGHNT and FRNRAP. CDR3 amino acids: CASRFLEQTGELFF. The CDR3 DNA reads TGTGCCAGCAGATTCTTGGAACAGACCGGGGAGCTGTTTTTT.

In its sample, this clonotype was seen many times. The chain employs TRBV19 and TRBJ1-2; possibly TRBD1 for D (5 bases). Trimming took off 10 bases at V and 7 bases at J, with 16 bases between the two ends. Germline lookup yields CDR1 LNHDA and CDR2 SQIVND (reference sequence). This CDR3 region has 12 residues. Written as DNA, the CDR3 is TGTGCCACCTCCGAGGGGTCCCTTGGCTACACCTTC. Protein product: CATSEGSLGYTF.

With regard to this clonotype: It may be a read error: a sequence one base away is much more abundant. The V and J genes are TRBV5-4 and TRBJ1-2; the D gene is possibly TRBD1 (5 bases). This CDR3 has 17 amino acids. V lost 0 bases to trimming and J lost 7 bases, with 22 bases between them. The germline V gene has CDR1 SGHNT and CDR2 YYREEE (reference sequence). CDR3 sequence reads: CASSLGAAAGRGSGYTF. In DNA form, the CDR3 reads TGTGCCAGCAGCTTGGGAGCAGCGGCCGGTCGGGGCTCTGGCTACACCTTC.

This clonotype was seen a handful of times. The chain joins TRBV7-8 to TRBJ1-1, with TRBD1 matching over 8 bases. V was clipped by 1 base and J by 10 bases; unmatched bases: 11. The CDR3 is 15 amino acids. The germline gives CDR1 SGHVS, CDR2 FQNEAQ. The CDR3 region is CASSLGQGTAGAAFF. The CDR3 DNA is TGTGCCAGCAGCTTAGGACAGGGGACGGCGGGGGCAGCTTTCTTT.

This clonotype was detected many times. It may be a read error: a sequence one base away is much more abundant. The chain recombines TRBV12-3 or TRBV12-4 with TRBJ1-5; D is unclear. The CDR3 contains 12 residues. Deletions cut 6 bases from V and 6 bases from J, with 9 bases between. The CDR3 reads CASRLTRQPQHF. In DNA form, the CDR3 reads TGTGCCAGCAGGTTAACGCGTCAGCCCCAGCATTTT.

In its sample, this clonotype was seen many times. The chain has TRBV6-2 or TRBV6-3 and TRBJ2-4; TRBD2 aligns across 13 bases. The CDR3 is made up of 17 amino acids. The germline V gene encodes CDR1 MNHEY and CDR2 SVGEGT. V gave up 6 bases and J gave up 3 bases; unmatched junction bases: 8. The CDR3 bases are TGTGCCAGCAGCCCCGGACTAGCGGGAGTTGGCAAAAACATTCAGTACTTC. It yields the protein CASSPGLAGVGKNIQYF.